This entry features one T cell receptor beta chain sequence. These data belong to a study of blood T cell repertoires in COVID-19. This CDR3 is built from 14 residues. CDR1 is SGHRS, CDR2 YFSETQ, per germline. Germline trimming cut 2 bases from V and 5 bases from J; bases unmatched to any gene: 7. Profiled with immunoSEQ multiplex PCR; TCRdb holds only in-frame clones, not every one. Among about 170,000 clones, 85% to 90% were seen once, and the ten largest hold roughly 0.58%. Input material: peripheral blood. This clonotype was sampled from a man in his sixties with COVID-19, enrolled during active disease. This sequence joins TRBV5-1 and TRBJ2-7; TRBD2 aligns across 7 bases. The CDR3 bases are TGCGCCAGCAGCTTAACGGGAGGCCCGCACGAGCAGTACTTC. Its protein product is CASSLTGGPHEQYF. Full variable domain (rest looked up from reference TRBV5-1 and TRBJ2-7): KAGVTQTPRYLIKTRGQQVTLSCSPISGHRSVSWYQQTPGQGLQFLFEYFSETQRNKGNFPGRFSGRQFSNSRSEMNVSTLELGDSALYLCASSLTGGPHEQYFGPGTRLTVT.